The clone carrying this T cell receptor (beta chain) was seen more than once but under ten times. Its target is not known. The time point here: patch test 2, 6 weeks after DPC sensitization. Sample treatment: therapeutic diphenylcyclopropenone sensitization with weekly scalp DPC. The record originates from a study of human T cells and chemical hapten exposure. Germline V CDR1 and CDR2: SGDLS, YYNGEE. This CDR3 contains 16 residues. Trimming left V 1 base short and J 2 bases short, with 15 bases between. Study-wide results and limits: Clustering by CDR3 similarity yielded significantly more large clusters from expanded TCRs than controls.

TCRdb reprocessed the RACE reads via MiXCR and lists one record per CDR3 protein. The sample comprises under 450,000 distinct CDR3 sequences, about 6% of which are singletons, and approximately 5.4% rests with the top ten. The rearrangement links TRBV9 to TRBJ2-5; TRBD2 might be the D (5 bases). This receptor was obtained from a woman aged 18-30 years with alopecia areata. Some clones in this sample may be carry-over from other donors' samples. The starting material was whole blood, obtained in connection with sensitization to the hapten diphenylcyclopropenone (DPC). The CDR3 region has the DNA TGTGCCAGCAGCGTAATGTCTAGCTTAGCTCAAGAGACCCAGTACTTC. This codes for CASSVMSSLAQETQYF.